Presented here are 19 T cell receptor beta chains from one specimen sequenced in a study of beta chain features in type 1 diabetes. Of the isolated RNA, all was reverse transcribed, and so the sequenced material was expressed TCRB transcripts. The data were produced by immunoSEQ multiplex PCR, yet TCRdb's version contains in-frame clones alone and is incomplete. Of under 250,000 clones listed, less than 15% are singletons. Specimen: naive CD4+ T cells from blood. These receptor sequences come from a woman aged 40 to 55 in good health.

The V and J genes are TRBV5-1 and TRBJ1-1; 7 nucleotides match TRBD1. Germline loops: CDR1 SGHRS, CDR2 YFSETQ. The trim removed 3 bases at V and 2 bases at J, leaving 4 bases unmatched. The CDR3 extends over 14 amino acids. CDR3 DNA: TGCGCCAGCAGCTCCAGGACAGGAAACACTGAAGCTTTCTTT. Protein sequence: CASSSRTGNTEAFF.

This clone was counted many times. The chain carries TRBV4-2 and TRBJ2-1; D call uncertain. Germline V CDR1 and CDR2: LGHNA, YNFKEQ. The CDR3 spans 13 residues. V was shortened by 4 bases and J by 4 bases, with 8 bases between the two germline ends. The CDR3 spells CASSPPPYNEQFF. As DNA, the CDR3 is TGTGCCAGCAGCCCTCCTCCGTACAATGAGCAGTTCTTC.

The chain couples TRBV10-3 to TRBJ2-3, with 8 bases aligning to TRBD2. The V and J ends lost 2 bases and 2 bases, in that order; junction bases with no gene match: 9. Germline loops: CDR1 ENHRY, CDR2 SYGVKD. The CDR3 has 17 residues. The CDR3 coding sequence is TGTGCCATCAGTGAGGGGTTTTTAGCGGGGAACACAGATACGCAGTATTTT. This encodes CAISEGFLAGNTDTQYF.

The chain carries TRBV18 and TRBJ2-7, with D perhaps TRBD2 (5 bases). Germline lookup yields CDR1 KGHSH and CDR2 LQKENI. V lost 3 bases and J lost 5, with 11 bases in between. The CDR3 is 13 residues long. CDR3 nucleotide sequence: TGTGCCAGCTCACCCTTGGTGGGAGACGAGCAGTACTTC. Its translation is CASSPLVGDEQYF.

This clone was seen a few times. The gene calls are TRBV5-1 and TRBJ2-3, with D hard to call. In germline, CDR1 is SGHRS, CDR2 YFSETQ. The CDR3 loop spans 12 amino acids. Trimming stripped 5 bases from V and 0 bases from J, with 4 bases between. The CDR3 coding sequence is TGCGCCAGCAGATCTAGCACAGATACGCAGTATTTT. Protein: CASRSSTDTQYF.

The chain uses TRBV4-3 and TRBJ2-3, with D possibly TRBD2 on 7 matching bases. Germline-derived CDR1 and CDR2 are LGHNA and YSLEER. This CDR3 region has 14 residues. Trimming shortened V by 4 bases and J by 7 bases, and 15 bases separated the two germline ends. The CDR3 is CASSRGGRGNTQYF. As DNA, the CDR3 is TGCGCCAGCAGCCGGGGGGGCCGCGGGAATACGCAGTATTTT.

This clone was counted between two and nine times. The chain is built from TRBV12-5 and TRBJ2-3, with D tentatively TRBD1 (5 bases). V lost 2 bases and J lost 1, with 22 bases in between. The CDR3 runs 19 residues. CDR1 is LGHNT and CDR2 is FRNRAP in the germline V gene. CDR3 nucleotide sequence: TGTGCTAGTGGTTTGTCCCTCAGGGCCGACATGCTAGGCACAGATACGCAGTATTTT. Its protein product is CASGLSLRADMLGTDTQYF.

V and J are TRBV6-6 and TRBJ1-3, with 7 bases matching TRBD1. The CDR3 loop spans 14 amino acids. CDR1 is MNHNY, CDR2 SVGAGI, per germline (reference sequence). Losses at the gene ends were 2 bases for V and 5 bases for J; bases not matched to a gene: 3. CDR3: CASSYPGQRNTIYF. The CDR3 DNA sequence: TGTGCCAGCAGTTACCCGGGACAGCGAAACACCATATATTTT.

The genes are TRBV11-2 and TRBJ2-2, with 10 bases identical to TRBD1. CDR1 is SGHAT and CDR2 is FQNNGV in the germline V gene. The CDR3 length is 17 residues. Germline trimming cut 8 bases from V and 5 bases from J; bases unmatched to any gene: 14. In DNA, the CDR3 is TGTGCCAGCCGCCCCATCCGGGACAGGGGAGGTACCGGGGAGCTGTTTTTT. Its translation: CASRPIRDRGGTGELFF.

This clone was found a few times. This chain connects TRBV19 to TRBJ2-3; tentatively, D is TRBD2 (6 bases). The CDR3 contains 14 residues. V was clipped by 3 bases and J by 2 bases, with 9 bases between them. Germline V gene sequence: CDR1 LNHDA, CDR2 SQIVND (reference sequence). Here the CDR3 DNA reads TGTGCCAGTAGTATGGGGGGATTCACAGATACGCAGTATTTT. Protein sequence: CASSMGGFTDTQYF. The whole variable domain, remainder taken from reference TRBV19 and TRBJ2-3, is DGGITQSPKYLFRKEGQNVTLSCEQNLNHDAMYWYRQDPGQGLRLIYYSQIVNDFQKGDIAEGYSVSREKKESFPLTVTSAQKNPTAFYLCASSMGGFTDTQYFGPGTRLTVL.

The chain employs TRBV5-4 and TRBJ2-5; the match to TRBD2 covers 9 bases. The CDR3 spans 15 residues. The germline V gene encodes CDR1 SGHNT and CDR2 YYREEE (reference sequence). V dropped 2 bases and J dropped 2; count of bases not matched to a gene: 4. CDR3 region: CASSLSGGTQETQYF. CDR3 nucleotide sequence: TGTGCCAGCAGCTTAAGCGGGGGGACTCAAGAGACCCAGTACTTC.

The gene calls are TRBV25-1 and TRBJ2-7; D is possibly TRBD2 (6 bases). CDR3 length: 17 residues. Germline V CDR1 and CDR2: MGHDK, SYGVNS. The V and J ends lost 10 bases and 0 bases respectively, with 25 bases between them. In nucleotides, the CDR3 is TGTGCCACCTCCTTTCGACGGGGGTCTCCTAGCTCCTACGAGCAGTACTTC. Translation gives CATSFRRGSPSSYEQYF.

This clone appeared a few times. V gene TRBV2 combines with J gene TRBJ2-5; D is possibly TRBD1 (6 bases). Germline assignment: CDR1 SNHLY and CDR2 FYNNEI. The ends were cut back, 8 bases at V and 5 bases at J, with 12 bases in the middle. This CDR3 region has 12 residues. The CDR3 spells CASGTGRETQYF. DNA of the CDR3: TGTGCCAGCGGAACAGGGCGGGAGACCCAGTACTTC. The full variable domain, its missing parts supplied by reference TRBV2 and TRBJ2-5, is EPEVTQTPSHQVTQMGQEVILRCVPISNHLYFYWYRQILGQKVEFLVSFYNNEISEKSEIFDDQFSVERPDGSNFTLKIRSTKLEDSAMYFCASGTGRETQYFGPGTRLLVL.

In this sample, this clone turned up a few times. This sample also contains other DNA sequences that code for the same CDR3. The V and J genes are TRBV18 and TRBJ1-5; D may be TRBD1 (5 bases). Trimming stripped 3 bases from V and 5 bases from J, with 8 bases between. The CDR3 is 13 residues long. Germline CDR1 KGHSH, CDR2 LQKENI. CDR3 loop: CASSPGRDQPQHF. In DNA form, the CDR3 reads TGTGCCAGCTCACCCGGCAGGGATCAGCCCCAGCATTTT.

This clone was counted between two and nine times. This chain uses TRBV12-5 with TRBJ1-1; D call uncertain. This CDR3 is built from 12 residues. The germline CDR1 and CDR2 sequences are LGHNT and FRNRAP. The germline V and J ends were trimmed by 0 bases and 8 bases, with 7 bases remaining between them. The CDR3 region has the DNA TGTGCTAGTGGTTTGGTACCTAGAGAAGCTTTCTTT. Protein product: CASGLVPREAFF.

This clone was observed a few times. J is TRBJ2-1 and V is TRBV9; 12 bases line up with TRBD2. The CDR3 spans 21 residues. Germline CDR1 and CDR2: SGDLS and YYNGEE. With 2 bases clipped from V and 4 bases from J, the junction kept 19 bases outside the gene matches. CDR3 in DNA: TGTGCCAGCAGCGTCGCCCTACCCCTAGCGGGGGGGCGAAAGCAGTACAATGAGCAGTTCTTC. Protein product: CASSVALPLAGGRKQYNEQFF.

A few counts support this clone. This sample includes further DNA sequences coding for the same CDR3. The chain carries TRBV5-1 and TRBJ1-2; 7 bases are a match to TRBD1. With 0 bases clipped from V and 4 bases from J, the junction kept 6 bases outside the gene matches. This CDR3 has 15 residues. Germline V gene sequence: CDR1 SGHRS, CDR2 YFSETQ. The CDR3 spells CASSLGQGPSYGYTF. The CDR3 DNA reads TGCGCCAGCAGCTTGGGACAGGGCCCCAGCTATGGCTACACCTTC. Complete variable domain (other parts from reference TRBV5-1 and TRBJ1-2): KAGVTQTPRYLIKTRGQQVTLSCSPISGHRSVSWYQQTPGQGLQFLFEYFSETQRNKGNFPGRFSGRQFSNSRSEMNVSTLELGDSALYLCASSLGQGPSYGYTFGSGTRLTVV.

This rearrangement joins TRBV5-5 to TRBJ1-6; no definite D call. V was pared by 0 bases and J by 0 bases, with 4 bases between. Germline V gene data show CDR1 as SGHKS and CDR2 as YYEKEE (reference sequence). The CDR3 runs 15 residues. The CDR3 DNA reads TGTGCCAGCAGCTTGGGGAGCTCCTATAATTCACCCCTCCACTTT. Amino acids: CASSLGSSYNSPLHF.

This clone was counted a few times. The rearrangement links TRBV2 to TRBJ2-5; the match to TRBD1 covers 7 bases. CDR3 size: 11 residues. V shed 7 bases and J 5 bases; nucleotides not matched to a gene: 1. CDR1 is SNHLY, CDR2 FYNNEI, per germline. CDR3 protein: CASTQGETQYF. The CDR3 region has the DNA TGTGCCAGCACACAGGGGGAGACCCAGTACTTC.